This is a list of T cell receptor beta chains from one sample in a study of blood T cell repertoires in COVID-19. Produced via immunoSEQ multiplex PCR; TCRdb's table is partial and in-frame only. Seen here are over 150,000 clones, roughly 89% observed once, and the top ten hold 0.55%. The specimen sequenced was peripheral blood. Receptors originate from a man aged 45 to 65 with acute or convalescent COVID-19. CDR3s include the opening cysteine and the closing phenylalanine or tryptophan. The D gene is left open where the match is weak. Only some rows state a clone size, as once, few, many or a class for expanded clones.

J gene,clone size,V gene,D gene,CDR3 DNA,CDR3 protein
TRBJ2-1,.,TRBV6-5,TRBD1,TGTGCCAGCAGTTCAGGACAGGGGTACCGGGATGAGCAGTTCTTC,CASSSGQGYRDEQFF
TRBJ1-1,.,TRBV6-1,TRBD1,TGTGCCAGCAGTGAAGCATCCAGGGGGAACCGTGAAGCTTTCTTT,CASSEASRGNREAFF
TRBJ1-2,.,TRBV7-9,TRBD1,TGTGCCAGCAGCTTTACAGGGGATGGGGACTATGGCTACACCTTC,CASSFTGDGDYGYTF
TRBJ1-2,.,TRBV9,.,TGTGCCAGCAGCGCAGACACCAACCCGGGGGGCTACACCTTC,CASSADTNPGGYTF
TRBJ1-3,once,TRBV28,.,TGTGCCAGCATCGGCTCTGGAAACACCATATATTTT,CASIGSGNTIYF
TRBJ2-5,once,TRBV2,TRBD2,TGTGCCAGCAGTGCTCAGGGCGGGAGCGAAGAGACCCAGTACTTC,CASSAQGGSEETQYF
TRBJ1-1,few,TRBV19,.,TGTGCCAGTATTACAGGAGGCAGGGGAGCGACTGAAGCTTTCTTT,CASITGGRGATEAFF
TRBJ1-1,.,TRBV6-1,.,TGTGCCAGCAGTGAAAGGGGGAACACTGAAGCTTTCTTT,CASSERGNTEAFF
TRBJ1-5,once,TRBV2,.,TGTGCCAGCAGTGGACAGATAAATCAGCCCCAGCATTTT,CASSGQINQPQHF
TRBJ2-5,.,TRBV6-5,TRBD2,TGTGCCAGCACATCCGGGGGGACGGGAGAGACCCAGTACTTC,CASTSGGTGETQYF
TRBJ2-6,.,TRBV30,.,TGTGCCTGGAGCGGGGAGACTGGGGCCAACGTCCTGACTTTC,CAWSGETGANVLTF
TRBJ2-1,.,TRBV6-6,.,TGTGCCAGCACTCCTAATAGCGTTTACTCCTACAATGAGCAGTTCTTC,CASTPNSVYSYNEQFF
TRBJ2-1,few,TRBV5-5,TRBD2,TGTGCCAGCAGCCCGACTAGCGGGCTCTACAATGAGCAGTTCTTC,CASSPTSGLYNEQFF
TRBJ2-3,.,TRBV15,TRBD2,TGTGCCACCAGCAGCAGACTAGCGGGGAACACAGATACGCAGTATTTT,CATSSRLAGNTDTQYF